The sequence of this T cell receptor beta chain was determined in a study of T cell repertoires in cytomegalovirus infection. The study, taken as a whole, reports: Dominating the ex vivo response were TCR beta clonotypes that were CMV-specific and HLA-C-restricted.

Concerning this clonotype itself: Its target is unknown.

TCRdb used MiXCR to reprocess the reads, holding one entry per CDR3 protein. This table has about 400,000 distinct CDR3 sequences, 15% to 20% appearing once. The germline V gene has CDR1 MNHEY and CDR2 SVGAGI. The junction had 9 bases not matched to a gene; V was cut back by 5 bases and J by 4 bases. The CDR3 runs 15 residues. The genes are TRBV6-5 and TRBJ1-1, with 8 positions matching TRBD1. The origin of this receptor is a human donor in good health (CMV status not recorded). Some clones in this sample may be carry-over from other donors' samples. Sequenced material: PBMCs. Written as DNA, the CDR3 is TGTGCCAGCAGTCCACTCAGCGGGACAGGCACTGAAGCTTTCTTT. Its protein product is CASSPLSGTGTEAFF.